This T cell receptor (beta chain) was recovered during a study of blood T cell repertoires in COVID-19. Overall study: T cells, B-cell-depleted T cells, or PBMCs supplied cDNA or gDNA.

Across 20 to 25 US areas, participants ranged in age from roughly 18 to 95 years. Recovered Cohort 3 donors showed two negative PCRs, clearance, or symptom resolution. Authors' data handling: Amplification from reference gene primers served as the basis for estimated nucleated cell counts. Only in-frame clones appear in the TCRdb table, and some are missing; sequencing was by immunoSEQ multiplex PCR. The V and J calls and clone size are taken from that table; D and trimming were inferred from the DNA. In the table there are some 200,000 clones, roughly 90% of which are singletons. The germline V gene has CDR1 ENHRY and CDR2 SYGVKD. The V and J ends lost 5 bases and 4 bases respectively, with 8 bases between them. The CDR3 runs to 12 residues.

The source is a young woman who had recovered from COVID-19. The chain uses TRBV10-3 and TRBJ1-1; D uncertain. The sample taken for sequencing was PBMCs or T cells enriched from blood (not recorded which). The CDR3 region is CAISSLSTEAFF. The CDR3 bases are TGTGCCATCAGTAGCCTGAGCACTGAAGCTTTCTTT.